These 28 T cell receptor beta chains were all obtained from the same sample, sequenced in a study of tumor and adjacent non-tumor tissue in lung cancer. Three rounds of nested PCR, following a modified ARM-PCR protocol, produced the TCRbeta library. TCRdb ran MiXCR on the multiplex PCR reads and lists one entry per CDR3 protein. The data hold about 200,000 distinct CDR3 sequences, with approximately 74% observed a single time. The template was RNA from unsorted bulk tissue. Sequencing was performed on lung tumor tissue. These receptors were taken from a man between 60 and 75 years old with non-small cell lung cancer.

A note on this clonotype: At one end the junction does not follow the germline gene, possibly because of a read error. The chain uses TRBV29-1 and TRBJ2-1; D is undetermined. Germline loops: CDR1 SQVTM, CDR2 ANQGSEA. CDR3 length equals 14 residues. The CDR3 coding sequence is TGCAGCGTCGCACAGTTAAGCTCCTACGATGAGCAGTTCTTC. Translating gives CSVAQLSSYDEQFF.

To note about this clonotype: This sequence may be a read error, since a much larger clone differs from it by one base. The rearrangement uses TRBV20-1 and TRBJ1-2; 10 nucleotides line up with TRBD1. The ends lost 7 bases at V and 5 bases at J; junction bases unmatched: 13. Germline values: CDR1 DFQATT, CDR2 SNEGSKA (reference sequence). CDR3 length: 15 residues. The CDR3: CSVRKFGQGGYGYTF. The CDR3 DNA is TGCAGTGTGCGAAAATTCGGACAGGGGGGATATGGCTACACCTTC.

As to this clonotype: Being one base from a much bigger clone, this may be a read error. This chain links TRBV29-1 with TRBJ1-1; no reliable D call. V was clipped by 7 bases and J by 1 base, with 4 bases between them. CDR1 is SQVTM, CDR2 ANQGSEA, per germline. The CDR3 has 10 amino acids. The CDR3 loop reads CSGTNTEAFF. The CDR3 nucleotides are TGCAGCGGAACGAACACTGAAGCTTTCTTT.

As concerns this clonotype: This clone may be a read error of a much larger clone one base away. V usage is TRBV6-2 or TRBV6-3 and J usage is TRBJ1-2; a possible D gene is TRBD1 (6 bases). CDR3 size: 15 residues. V lost 6 bases to trimming and J lost 8 bases, with 22 bases between them. The germline V gene encodes CDR1 MNHEY and CDR2 SVGEGT. The CDR3 DNA sequence: TGTGCCAGCAGCCGCCTATGGGACATCATTCTCGGCTACACCTTC. Translation gives CASSRLWDIILGYTF.

This clonotype was seen ten or more times. The chain is built from TRBV13 and TRBJ2-5, with D unresolved. CDR3 length equals 13 residues. The V end was cut by 1 base, the J end by 5 bases, with 8 bases between. The germline CDR1 and CDR2 sequences are PRHDT and FYEKMQ (reference sequence). This CDR3 is CASSLVWAETQYF. The CDR3 DNA follows: TGTGCCAGCAGCTTAGTGTGGGCTGAGACCCAGTACTTC.

The V gene is TRBV12-3 or TRBV12-4, the J gene TRBJ2-2; 9 positions agree with TRBD1. CDR3 size: 14 residues. The CDR3, as DNA: TGTGGCATCAGCCACAGGGGGCTTGGCGGGGAGCTGTTTTTT. Translating gives CGISHRGLGGELFF.

V and J are TRBV29-1 and TRBJ2-1, with 10 bases lining up with TRBD2. The CDR3 runs 14 residues. In germline, CDR1 is SQVTM, CDR2 ANQGSEA. V lost 6 bases, J lost 7 bases, and 9 bases stayed unmatched. The CDR3 loop reads CSVSLAGRPNEQFF. The CDR3 DNA is TGCAGCGTGTCACTAGCGGGAAGGCCGAATGAGCAGTTCTTC.

The sample holds many counts of this clonotype. V and J are TRBV29-1 and TRBJ2-1; 10 bases agree with TRBD2. CDR1 SQVTM and CDR2 ANQGSEA come from the germline V gene. V shed 6 bases and J 0 bases; nucleotides not matched to a gene: 5. This CDR3 has 15 amino acids. CDR3 nucleotide sequence: TGCAGCGTAGCCGGGACTAGCGCCTCCTACAATGAGCAGTTCTTC. Protein: CSVAGTSASYNEQFF.

As concerns this clonotype: The junction shows a germline mismatch at one end, possibly a read error. The chain employs TRBV11-1 and TRBJ1-2, with D possibly TRBD1 on 6 matching bases. Germline assignment: CDR1 SGHAT and CDR2 FQDESV (reference sequence). CDR3 size: 16 residues. The CDR3 coding sequence is TGTACCAGCAGCTTGGACATGATCGACAGGAGCTATGGCTTCACCTTC. Translating it yields CTSSLDMIDRSYGFTF.

The chain employs TRBV20-1 and TRBJ2-7; 7 bases are shared with TRBD1. This CDR3 has 14 residues. CDR1 is DFQATT, CDR2 SNEGSKA, per germline (reference sequence). Losses at the gene ends were 3 bases for V and 4 bases for J; bases not matched to a gene: 9. CDR3 sequence reads: CSASPGEGAYEQYF. The CDR3 DNA is TGCAGTGCTAGCCCTGGAGAGGGGGCTTACGAGCAGTACTTC.

Comment on this clonotype: One end of the junction varies from germline; a read error may be responsible. The rearrangement joins TRBV6-5 to TRBJ2-5, with D hard to call. The CDR3 covers 14 residues. The germline V gene has CDR1 MNHEY and CDR2 SVGAGI. DNA for the CDR3: TGCGCCAGCAGGAAAGGGTTGGCCGAAGAGACCCAGTACTTC. This translates into CASRKGLAEETQYF.

This chain joins TRBV20-1 and TRBJ1-4; the match to TRBD1 covers 7 bases. This CDR3 region has 14 residues. The germline gives CDR1 DFQATT, CDR2 SNEGSKA (reference sequence). Trimming took 2 bases from V and 6 from J; bases not matched to a gene: 6. The CDR3 DNA is TGCAGTGCTAGACCCGGGACAGACCATGAAAAACTGTTTTTT. This sequence encodes CSARPGTDHEKLFF.

About this clonotype itself: The CDR3 does not end in the conserved phenylalanine or tryptophan, so this is likely a read error. The CDR3 coding sequence is TGTGACAGCAGCTTAAGAGGTTACAATGAGCAGTTCATC. Amino acids: CDSSLRGYNEQFI. V and J are TRBV11-3 and TRBJ2-1; the D is unclear. Germline-derived CDR1 and CDR2 are SGHNT and YENEEA. The CDR3 contains 13 residues.

This chain uses TRBV4-3 with TRBJ1-6; no clear D gene. V was trimmed by 4 bases and J by 9 bases, leaving 13 bases between them. Germline V gene data show CDR1 as LGHNA and CDR2 as YSLEER. This CDR3 has 14 residues. CDR3 residues: CASSRGPAGSPLHF. The CDR3 DNA reads TGCGCCAGCAGCCGTGGCCCGGCAGGTTCACCCCTCCACTTT.

Turning to this clonotype: A much larger clone lies a single base off, so this may be a read error. The chain has TRBV6-5 and TRBJ1-1; 9 nucleotides match TRBD1. The CDR3 sequence is 13 residues long. J lost 11 bases, V lost 5 bases, and 9 bases had no gene match. Germline V gene sequence: CDR1 MNHEY, CDR2 SVGAGI. CDR3 nucleotides: TGTGCCAGCAGTCAAGTCGGGACAGGGCTGGCTTTCTTT. It yields the protein CASSQVGTGLAFF.

Details on this clonotype: One end of the junction does not line up with germline, which may come from a read error. J is TRBJ2-1 and V is TRBV11-1; 9 nucleotides agree with TRBD1. This CDR3 is 16 amino acids long. Germline V gene sequence: CDR1 SGHAT, CDR2 FQDESV (reference sequence). CDR3 loop: CSSNHAWTGDYNEQFF. The CDR3 DNA is TGTTCCAGCAACCATGCCTGGACAGGGGACTACAATGAGCAGTTCTTC.

A word on this clonotype: The CDR3 does not close with the conserved phenylalanine or tryptophan, likely indicating a read error. This chain links TRBV4-2 with TRBJ1-6; D gene uncertain. CDR1 LGHNA and CDR2 YNFKEQ come from the germline V gene. There are 14 residues in the CDR3. The CDR3 DNA is TGTGCCATCAGCCTACTAGACGATAATTCACCCCTCCACTTA. It yields the protein CAISLLDDNSPLHL.

The table lists this clonotype with a few counts. The V call is TRBV14, the J call TRBJ2-1; D uncertain. Deletions cut 1 base from V and 5 bases from J, with 3 bases between. CDR3 length: 12 residues. Per the germline V gene, CDR1 is SGHDN and CDR2 is FVKESK. The chain's CDR3 is CASSQVNNEQFF. The CDR3 DNA follows: TGTGCCAGCAGCCAAGTTAACAATGAGCAGTTCTTC.

As for this clonotype: With a much larger clone just one base away, this may be a read error. The V call is TRBV20-1, the J call TRBJ2-1, with D perhaps matching TRBD1 (7 bases). Germline loops: CDR1 DFQATT, CDR2 SNEGSKA (reference sequence). V dropped 6 bases and J dropped 8 bases, with 17 bases sitting between them. The CDR3 covers 13 residues. The CDR3 loop reads CSATGDLNHEQFF. DNA for the CDR3: TGCAGTGCAACAGGGGACTTGAACCATGAGCAGTTCTTC.

Comments on this clonotype: This CDR3 fails to terminate in the conserved phenylalanine or tryptophan, so it likely reflects a read error. CDR3 bases: TGTGCCAGCAGCCAAGACCGGCACCCCACTAGCGGGTGGATCTACGAGCAGTACTCC. Protein product: CASSQDRHPTSGWIYEQYS. J is TRBJ2-7 and V is TRBV4-2, with 9 positions matching TRBD2. V shed 0 bases, J shed 3 bases, and the junction held 15 bases outside the gene matches. In germline, CDR1 is LGHNA, CDR2 YNFKEQ. CDR3 length: 19 residues.

This chain connects TRBV10-3 to TRBJ2-4; 10 bases are shared with TRBD1. There are 16 residues in the CDR3. Trimming removed 2 bases from V and 2 bases from J; junction bases left unmatched: 3. The germline V gene encodes CDR1 ENHRY and CDR2 SYGVKD. CDR3 bases: TGTGCCATCAGTGAGGGGGACAGGGGCCCCAAAAACATTCAGTACTTC. As protein: CAISEGDRGPKNIQYF.

The chain joins TRBV5-4 to TRBJ2-1; D tentatively reads TRBD1 or TRBD2 (5 bases each). Trimming took off 5 bases at V and 1 base at J, with 16 bases between the two ends. The CDR3 totals 16 residues. Germline CDR1 SGHNT, CDR2 YYREEE (reference sequence). CDR3 amino acids: CASSSSGTQSYNEQFF. CDR3 coding DNA: TGTGCCAGCAGTTCCTCAGGGACGCAGTCCTACAATGAGCAGTTCTTC.

As concerns this clonotype: The junction departs from the called germline gene at one end, perhaps through a read error. The chain is built from TRBV11-2 and TRBJ2-7; D possibly uses TRBD1 or TRBD2 (5 bases each). Germline CDR1 and CDR2: SGHAT and FQNNGV. This CDR3 comprises 15 residues. CDR3 bases: TGTGCCAGTAGCTTAAGCCCGGACTGGGGCCACGAGCAGTACTTC. As protein: CASSLSPDWGHEQYF.

The sample holds many counts of this clonotype. The rearrangement joins TRBV6-5 to TRBJ2-7, with 12 bases aligning to TRBD1. V lost 8 bases and J lost 7; bases outside the gene matches: 6. The length of the CDR3 is 13 residues. From germline, CDR1 is MNHEY and CDR2 SVGAGI. This CDR3 reads CASWDRGPREQYF. CDR3 coding DNA: TGTGCCAGCTGGGACAGGGGGCCGAGGGAGCAGTACTTC.

This sequence joins TRBV28 and TRBJ2-1; D remains unclear. This CDR3 spans 13 amino acids. Trimming stripped 4 bases from V and 7 bases from J, with 11 bases between. CDR1 and CDR2 from the germline V gene are MDHEN and SYDVKM. For the CDR3, the DNA is TGTGCCAGCAGTTCCCAAATTCTGAATGAGCAGTTCTTC. Its protein is CASSSQILNEQFF.

A note on this clonotype: Compared with germline, one end of the junction differs, possibly owing to a read error. The chain recombines TRBV11-2 with TRBJ2-1, with a possible D match to TRBD1 (5 bases). Germline-derived CDR1 and CDR2 are SGHAT and FQNNGV. The CDR3 totals 15 residues. CDR3 sequence (DNA): TGTGCCAGCAACTTACAGGTCTCCTCATACAATGAGCAGTTCTTC. Translation: CASNLQVSSYNEQFF.

The chain carries TRBV5-1 and TRBJ2-7; TRBD2 matches at 7 bases. The V gene end was trimmed by 5 bases and the J gene end by 12 bases; junction bases not matched to a gene: 17. There are 14 residues in the CDR3. The germline V gene encodes CDR1 SGHRS and CDR2 YFSETQ. The CDR3 loop is CASSLDSRDYFRYF. In DNA, the CDR3 is TGCGCCAGCAGTTTAGACTCCCGGGACTATTTTCGGTACTTC.

At least ten counts were recorded for this clonotype. The chain uses TRBV20-1 and TRBJ2-7; D possibly corresponds to TRBD2 (5 bases). V was cut by 5 bases and J by 5 bases, with 13 bases left in between. CDR3 length: 12 residues. Germline V gene lookup returns CDR1 DFQATT and CDR2 SNEGSKA (reference sequence). The CDR3 is CSALPGGHEQYF. In DNA form, the CDR3 reads TGCAGTGCTTTACCCGGAGGTCACGAGCAGTACTTC.